Shown below are 14 T cell receptor beta chains from a single sample sequenced in a study of blood T cell repertoires in COVID-19. Assay used: immunoSEQ multiplex PCR; TCRdb lists only in-frame clones, some missing. In the table there are 200,000 to 300,000 clones, approximately 86% of which are singletons. The sequenced sample consisted of peripheral blood. The receptors were sampled from a human donor in a cohort sampled during active COVID-19.

This chain joins TRBV4-3 and TRBJ1-3; D is uncertain. The germline V and J ends were trimmed by 0 bases and 2 bases, with 8 bases remaining between them. The CDR3 is 15 amino acids. CDR1 and CDR2 (germline): LGHNA, YSLEER. In DNA, the CDR3 is TGCGCCAGCAGCCAAGAAGTAGACACTGGAAACACCATATATTTT. This translates into CASSQEVDTGNTIYF.

This chain connects TRBV10-3 to TRBJ1-2, with TRBD1 as a possible D gene (6 bases). Germline-derived CDR1 and CDR2 are ENHRY and SYGVKD. Trimming pared 7 bases from V and 0 bases from J, leaving 18 bases between. CDR3 length: 16 amino acids. The CDR3 DNA reads as TGTGCCATCATTCCGGGACACCCGTCGACTAACTATGGCTACACCTTC. Residues: CAIIPGHPSTNYGYTF.

The chain has TRBV7-9 and TRBJ2-7; 8 bases line up with TRBD1. Germline lookup yields CDR1 SEHNR and CDR2 FQNEAQ (reference sequence). V was pared by 5 bases and J by 2 bases, with 11 bases of the junction left unmatched. The CDR3 loop spans 16 amino acids. The CDR3 loop is CASSPSRQGLTYEQYF. The CDR3 DNA reads TGTGCCAGCAGCCCCTCCCGACAGGGGCTCACCTACGAGCAGTACTTC.

This chain connects TRBV28 to TRBJ1-1; 8 nucleotides match TRBD1. The length of the CDR3 is 12 residues. The germline V gene has CDR1 MDHEN and CDR2 SYDVKM. Trimming cost V 8 bases and J 4 bases; bases outside gene matches: 3. The CDR3 loop is CASGDRSTEAFF. The CDR3 DNA follows: TGTGCCAGCGGGGACAGGTCCACTGAAGCTTTCTTT.

The CDR3 spells CASSPGGGPYEQYF. The CDR3 DNA reads TGCGCCAGCAGCCCCGGCGGGGGCCCCTACGAGCAGTACTTC. This sequence joins TRBV5-1 and TRBJ2-7; D is possibly TRBD2 (7 bases). The V gene lost 4 bases and the J gene lost 2 bases, with 13 bases spanning the gap. Germline-derived CDR1 and CDR2 are SGHRS and YFSETQ. This CDR3 spans 14 amino acids.

This clone turned up a few times. The chain combines TRBV5-1 with TRBJ2-1, with 11 bases identical to TRBD2. Losses at the gene ends were 0 bases for V and 3 bases for J; bases not matched to a gene: 5. Germline-derived CDR1 and CDR2 are SGHRS and YFSETQ. The length of the CDR3 is 17 residues. CDR3 bases: TGCGCCAGCAGCTTGGTGGGACTAGCGGACATCTACAATGAGCAGTTCTTC. Translating it yields CASSLVGLADIYNEQFF.

Here the CDR3 reads CASSLVGGDTEAFF. CDR3 sequence (DNA): TGTGCCAGCAGCTTAGTAGGGGGGGACACTGAAGCTTTCTTT. The V call is TRBV7-2, the J call TRBJ1-1, with a possible D match to TRBD1 (6 bases). The V and J ends lost 1 base and 3 bases respectively, with 9 bases between them. The CDR3 is made up of 14 amino acids. Per the germline V gene, CDR1 is SGHTA and CDR2 is FQGNSA. The full variable domain, completed using reference TRBV7-2 and TRBJ1-1, is GAGVSQSPSNKVTEKGKDVELRCDPISGHTALYWYRQSLGQGLEFLIYFQGNSAPDKSGLPSDRFSAERTGGSVSTLTIQRTQQEDSAVYLCASSLVGGDTEAFFGQGTRLTVV.

CDR3 DNA: TGCGCCAGCAGCTTGGAAGGGACAGGGGACTATGGCTACACCTTC. Its translation: CASSLEGTGDYGYTF. The gene calls are TRBV5-1 and TRBJ1-2; TRBD1 matches at 10 bases. The germline gives CDR1 SGHRS, CDR2 YFSETQ. V trimming: 0 bases; J trimming: 3 bases; junction bases outside the gene matches: 2. CDR3 length: 15 residues.

The gene calls are TRBV28 and TRBJ1-1; D not certain. The CDR3 spans 14 residues. Deletions cut 4 bases from V and 8 bases from J, with 17 bases between. The germline CDR1 and CDR2 sequences are MDHEN and SYDVKM. The CDR3 DNA is TGTGCCAGCAGTTCCCTTAGACCGGAGAGGGAAGCTTTCTTT. This translates into CASSSLRPEREAFF.

The V gene is TRBV5-8, the J gene TRBJ1-6; perhaps TRBD1 as D (6 bases). Germline assignment: CDR1 SGHTS and CDR2 YDEGEE. The CDR3 consists of 14 residues. The V end was cut by 2 bases, the J end by 7 bases, with 10 bases between. As DNA, the CDR3 is TGTGCCAGCAGCTTTACGGACAGAAATTCACCCCTCCACTTT. Its translation is CASSFTDRNSPLHF.

This rearrangement joins TRBV18 to TRBJ1-3; 7 bases are shared with TRBD1. Trimming at V came to 2 bases and at J to 3 bases, leaving 4 bases not matched to a gene. Per the germline V gene, CDR1 is KGHSH and CDR2 is LQKENI. This CDR3 is 15 amino acids long. The CDR3 sequence is CASSPSGTDGNTIYF. The DNA for the CDR3 is TGTGCCAGCTCACCATCAGGGACAGATGGAAACACCATATATTTT. The complete variable domain, with remaining parts taken from reference TRBV18 and TRBJ1-3, reads NAGVMQNPRHLVRRRGQEARLRCSPMKGHSHVYWYRQLPEEGLKFMVYLQKENIIDESGMPKERFSAEFPKEGPSILRIQQVVRGDSAAYFCASSPSGTDGNTIYFGEGSWLTVV.

The chain employs TRBV5-1 and TRBJ1-4; 10 bases line up with TRBD1. The CDR3 contains 16 residues. Per the germline V gene, CDR1 is SGHRS and CDR2 is YFSETQ. V shed 3 bases, J shed 8 bases, and the junction held 10 bases outside the gene matches. CDR3 sequence (DNA): TGCGCCAGCAGCTCTCCGGGACAGGGGAGCGTCGAAAAACTGTTTTTT. Its protein product is CASSSPGQGSVEKLFF. Drawing the rest from reference TRBV5-1 and TRBJ1-4, the complete variable domain is KAGVTQTPRYLIKTRGQQVTLSCSPISGHRSVSWYQQTPGQGLQFLFEYFSETQRNKGNFPGRFSGRQFSNSRSEMNVSTLELGDSALYLCASSSPGQGSVEKLFFGSGTQLSVL.

J is TRBJ2-7 and V is TRBV9; 11 nucleotides match TRBD2. Germline CDR1 SGDLS, CDR2 YYNGEE. The V gene end was trimmed by 4 bases and the J gene end by 3 bases; junction bases not matched to a gene: 3. This CDR3 region has 14 residues. In DNA form, the CDR3 reads TGTGCCAGCAGCACCGGGACTAGCGGCTACGAGCAGTACTTC. Translated, it gives CASSTGTSGYEQYF.

This chain joins TRBV9 and TRBJ2-5; maybe TRBD2 (6 bases). Trimming left V 0 bases short and J 1 base short, with 7 bases between. The CDR3 covers 14 residues. The V gene's germline CDR1 is SGDLS and CDR2 YYNGEE. The CDR3 loop is CASSVVAVQETQYF. The CDR3 DNA follows: TGTGCCAGCAGCGTAGTAGCGGTCCAAGAGACCCAGTACTTC.